This TCR beta chain emerged from a study of radiotherapy plus CTLA-4 blockade in lung cancer. About the research overall: Objective responses were documented in around 18% of patients, with disease control in roughly 33%.

Patients had chemo-refractory metastatic non-small-cell lung cancer and received focal radiation plus CTLA-4 blockade that used ipilimumab. TCRdb's table, derived via immunoSEQ multiplex PCR, lists solely in-frame clones and lacks some. Of fewer than 40,000 clones listed, roughly 73% are singletons. Study-wide results and caveats: Among blood TCR repertoires after radiotherapy plus ipilimumab, tumor-derived clones expanded.

A note on this clone: Its cognate antigen is unknown.

Sequencing was performed on peripheral blood, taken from a patient treated with radiotherapy plus ipilimumab. This clonotype originated in a human donor with non-small cell lung cancer that progressed on radiotherapy plus ipilimumab.

The CDR3 region is CASHGSPYNSPLHF. CDR3 nucleotides: TGTGCCAGCCACGGGTCACCCTATAATTCACCCCTCCACTTT. The chain recombines TRBV6-1 with TRBJ1-6; D is uncertain. Between the trimmed V and J ends, which lost 8 bases and 2 bases, there was a span of 10 bases. Germline lookup yields CDR1 MNHNS and CDR2 SASEGT. The CDR3 is 14 amino acids.